The source of this TCR beta chain is a study of OX40 agonist ivuxolimab in advanced cancers. Study information: Patients were dosed with the agonistic anti-OX40 (CD134) antibody ivuxolimab. Study outcomes and limitations: The CD4+ and CD8+ T cells in the blood had expanded clonally by week 6 at 0.1 to 3.0 mg/kg.

In the case of this clone: Its antigen is not identified.

Looked up from germline, CDR1 is MNHEY and CDR2 is SMNVEV (reference sequence). The CDR3 spans 12 residues. V was pared by 10 bases and J by 5 bases, with 4 bases of the junction left unmatched. Clones were read by immunoSEQ multiplex PCR, and TCRdb kept only the in-frame ones, dropping some. The sample lists approximately 17,000 clones, just over 70% occurring once. Excluded were patients having autoimmune disease history or systemic immunosuppression. Blood specimens came from baseline, cycle 4 day 1, and cycle 7 day 1. The clonotype was recovered from an adult with an advanced solid tumor such as melanoma, head and neck, liver or kidney cancer. The source was CD4+ or CD8+ T cells sorted from blood, collected in a trial of the OX40 agonist ivuxolimab. V and J are TRBV27 and TRBJ2-5, with 10 bases that match TRBD2. The CDR3 DNA sequence: TGTGCCACCGGAGCGGGAGGGGAGACCCAGTACTTC. The encoded protein is CATGAGGETQYF.